The sample holds many counts of the clone carrying this TCR beta chain. Genomic DNA, the template, was used for profiling of the TCR beta VDJ and CDR3. TCRdb re-called the reads through MiXCR, storing one row per CDR3 protein. The sample holds roughly 190,000 distinct CDR3 sequences, roughly half seen once. Germline trimming cut 0 bases from V and 0 bases from J; bases unmatched to any gene: 4. Germline CDR1 and CDR2: LNHNV and YYDKDF (reference sequence). This CDR3 is 17 amino acids long. This entry comes from a study of CD8+CD57+ T cells in acquired aplastic anemia. Patients picked for sequencing had shown CD8+CD57+ cell expansion detected by flow cytometry.

Sequenced input: sorted CD4+, CD8+, or CD8+CD57+ T cells (not recorded which) from PBMCs. The clonotype was recovered from a human donor with aplastic anemia. V is TRBV15 and J is TRBJ2-2, with TRBD2 identical over 7 bases. The CDR3 here is CATSRDRLAANTGELFF. DNA of the CDR3: TGTGCCACCAGCAGAGATAGGCTAGCGGCGAACACCGGGGAGCTGTTTTTT.